Sequencing of this TCR beta chain was carried out in a study of Ad26.COV2.S vaccination and SARS-CoV-2 variants. Treatment defined: 19 received Ad26.COV2.S at low or high dose, single or two shots; several received placebo; per-sample allocation not given. Repertoires come from day 63 after the first vaccine or placebo injection. The protocol was immunoSEQ multiplex PCR, while the TCRdb copy is restricted to in-frame clones and leaves out a portion. Of 300,000 to 400,000 clones listed, roughly 90% were seen once; the top ten hold roughly 6%. General study results and limits: Greater spike-specific TCR breadth was seen in vaccine recipients than in placebo recipients. There was a possibility that the TCR breadth and depth analyses underestimated total T cell responses. Placebo recipients and vaccine recipients were similar in non-spike TCR breadth.

Germline-derived CDR1 and CDR2 are GTSNPN and SVGIG (reference sequence). V shed 1 base and J shed 3 bases, with 7 bases lying between them. CDR3 length equals 13 residues. Worth noting for this clone: The antigen remains unidentified.

This TCR was sampled from a person between 18 and 65 years old who received the Ad26.COV2.S COVID-19 vaccine or a placebo. The sequencing used peripheral blood, collected in a trial of Ad26.COV2.S vaccine versus placebo. V and J are TRBV30 and TRBJ2-1; D gene unclear. CDR3 DNA: TGTGCCTGGAGTGACCCTTACTACAATGAGCAGTTCTTC. Protein: CAWSDPYYNEQFF.